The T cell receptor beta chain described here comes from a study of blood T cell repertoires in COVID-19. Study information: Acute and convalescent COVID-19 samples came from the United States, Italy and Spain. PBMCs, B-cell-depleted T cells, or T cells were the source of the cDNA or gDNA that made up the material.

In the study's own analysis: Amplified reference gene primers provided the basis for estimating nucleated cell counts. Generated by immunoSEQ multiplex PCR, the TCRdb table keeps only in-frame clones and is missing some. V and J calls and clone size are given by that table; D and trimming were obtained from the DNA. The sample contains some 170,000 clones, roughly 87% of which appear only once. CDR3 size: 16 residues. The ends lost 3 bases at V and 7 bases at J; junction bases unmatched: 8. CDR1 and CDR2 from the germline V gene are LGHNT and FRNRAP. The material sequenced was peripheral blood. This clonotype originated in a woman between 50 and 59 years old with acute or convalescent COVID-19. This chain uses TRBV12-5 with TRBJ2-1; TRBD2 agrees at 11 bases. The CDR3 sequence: CASGFVSGGAWNEQFF. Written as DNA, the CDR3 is TGTGCTAGTGGTTTCGTTAGCGGGGGGGCCTGGAATGAGCAGTTCTTC.